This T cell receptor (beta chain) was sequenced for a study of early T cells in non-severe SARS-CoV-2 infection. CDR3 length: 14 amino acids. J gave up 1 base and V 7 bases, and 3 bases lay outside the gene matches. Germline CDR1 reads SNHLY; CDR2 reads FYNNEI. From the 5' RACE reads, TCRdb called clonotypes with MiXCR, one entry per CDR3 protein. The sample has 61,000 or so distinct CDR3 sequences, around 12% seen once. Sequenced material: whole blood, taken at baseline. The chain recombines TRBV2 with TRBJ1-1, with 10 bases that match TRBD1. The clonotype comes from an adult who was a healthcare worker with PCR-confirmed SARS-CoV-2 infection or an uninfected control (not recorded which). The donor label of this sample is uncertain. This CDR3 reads CASIGTGANTEAFF. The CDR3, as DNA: TGTGCCAGCATTGGGACAGGGGCGAACACTGAAGCTTTCTTT.